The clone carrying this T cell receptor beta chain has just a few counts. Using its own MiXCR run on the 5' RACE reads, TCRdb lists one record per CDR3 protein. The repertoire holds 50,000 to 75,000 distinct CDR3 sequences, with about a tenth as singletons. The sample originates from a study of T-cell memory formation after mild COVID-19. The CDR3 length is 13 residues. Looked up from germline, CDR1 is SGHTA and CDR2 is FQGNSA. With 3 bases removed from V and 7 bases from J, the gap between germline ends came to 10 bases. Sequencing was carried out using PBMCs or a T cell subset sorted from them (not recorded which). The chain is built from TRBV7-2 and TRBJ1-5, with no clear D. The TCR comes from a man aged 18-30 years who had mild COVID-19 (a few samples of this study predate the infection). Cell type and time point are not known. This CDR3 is CASSFDSGQPQHF. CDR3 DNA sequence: TGTGCCAGCAGCTTCGACTCCGGGCAGCCCCAGCATTTT.